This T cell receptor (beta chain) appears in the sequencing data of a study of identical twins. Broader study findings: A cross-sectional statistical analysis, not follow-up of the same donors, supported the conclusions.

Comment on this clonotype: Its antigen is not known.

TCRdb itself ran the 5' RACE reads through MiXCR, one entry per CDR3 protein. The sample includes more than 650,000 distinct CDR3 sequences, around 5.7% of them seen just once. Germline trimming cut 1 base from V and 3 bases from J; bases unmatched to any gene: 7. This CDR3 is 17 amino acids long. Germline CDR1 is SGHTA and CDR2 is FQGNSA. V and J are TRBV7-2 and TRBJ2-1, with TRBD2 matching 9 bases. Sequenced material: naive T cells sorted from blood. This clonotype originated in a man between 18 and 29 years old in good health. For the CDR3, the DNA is TGTGCCAGCAGCTTAGGGTCTAGCGGGATCTTCTACAATGAGCAGTTCTTC. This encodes CASSLGSSGIFYNEQFF. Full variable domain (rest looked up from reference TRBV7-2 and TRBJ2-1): GAGVSQSPSNKVTEKGKDVELRCDPISGHTALYWYRQSLGQGLEFLIYFQGNSAPDKSGLPSDRFSAERTGGSVSTLTIQRTQQEDSAVYLCASSLGSSGIFYNEQFFGPGTRLTVL.